The clone carrying this TCR beta chain was observed at least ten times. TCR cDNA was made by 5'RACE template switching, adding a universal primer site and UMIs. TCRdb redid the calling of the 5' RACE reads with MiXCR, one entry per CDR3 protein. The sample lists about 320,000 distinct CDR3 sequences, 3.5% to 4.5% occurring once. This entry belongs to a study of T cells after yellow fever vaccination. Germline V gene data show CDR1 as LGHNA and CDR2 as YNFKEQ. V was trimmed by 0 bases and J by 3 bases, leaving 8 bases between them. There are 14 residues in the CDR3. The chain links TRBV4-2 to TRBJ1-2, with TRBD1 as a possible D gene (6 bases). The clonotype comes from a man aged 18 to 30 who received the YFV17D yellow fever vaccine. The input for sequencing was PBMCs, taken 15 days after the yellow fever booster vaccination. The DNA of the CDR3 is TGTGCCAGCAGCCAAGATTACAGGGACTATGGCTACACCTTC. It yields the protein CASSQDYRDYGYTF.